This T cell receptor (beta chain) was captured in a study of T cells in Graves' hyperthyroidism and ophthalmopathy. Hyperthyroidism of Graves' type that showed no ophthalmopathy progression within 18 months was stable. Hyperthyroidism had been newly diagnosed in patients aged 18 to 65, and its duration was under 2 months. Of note for this clonotype: What it recognizes is unknown.

TCR beta CDR3 regions were amplified from RNA. Carried out on the TCR CDR3, a first-round RT-PCR used the HTBI primer set. One entry per CDR3 protein, called by TCRdb with MiXCR from the multiplex PCR reads. The table has around 200,000 distinct CDR3 sequences, approximately 16% seen once. CDR3 length equals 13 residues. Germline-derived CDR1 and CDR2 are SEHNR and FQNEAQ (reference sequence). V lost 4 bases, J lost 4 bases, and 10 bases lay in between. The study, taken as a whole, reports: Peripheral blood also featured most of the thyroid clonotypes expanded above 0.001.

Sequencing was done on a sample of blood. V is TRBV7-9 and J is TRBJ1-2, with D unresolved. This receptor was taken from a man aged 35 to 55 with Graves' hyperthyroidism. CDR3 sequence (DNA): TGTGCCAGCAGCTCCTCATCTGGCTATGGCTACACCTTC. It specifies CASSSSSGYGYTF.